Following are 21 T cell receptor beta chains from one sample sequenced in a study of blood T cell repertoires in COVID-19. The repertoire was sequenced with immunoSEQ multiplex PCR; TCRdb's copy has only in-frame clones and lacks some. The sample yields 70,000 to 75,000 clones, approximately 85% seen once. What was sequenced was peripheral blood. The receptors were gathered from a human donor in a cohort sampled during active COVID-19.

The J gene is TRBJ2-2, the V gene TRBV5-6; the match to TRBD2 covers 8 bases. Germline V gene data show CDR1 as SGHDT and CDR2 as YYEEEE. The CDR3 has 15 residues. Trimming removed 4 bases from V and 2 bases from J; junction bases left unmatched: 4. The CDR3 nucleotides are TGTGCCAGCAGCCTCACTAGCGGCAACACCGGGGAGCTGTTTTTT. Its protein product is CASSLTSGNTGELFF.

The chain carries TRBV9 and TRBJ2-5; TRBD1 aligns across 8 bases. Germline CDR1 is SGDLS and CDR2 is YYNGEE. The CDR3 length is 15 residues. V was pared by 1 base and J by 4 bases, with 6 bases of the junction left unmatched. The chain's CDR3 is CASSVQGAGGETQYF. CDR3 nucleotide sequence: TGTGCCAGCAGCGTACAGGGGGCCGGAGGAGAGACCCAGTACTTC. The full variable domain, rest sourced from reference TRBV9 and TRBJ2-5, is DSGVTQTPKHLITATGQRVTLRCSPRSGDLSVYWYQQSLDQGLQFLIQYYNGEERAKGNILERFSAQQFPDLHSELNLSSLELGDSALYFCASSVQGAGGETQYFGPGTRLLVL.

This clone has a handful of counts. V usage is TRBV9 and J usage is TRBJ1-2; D unclear. The ends were cut back, 0 bases at V and 5 bases at J, with 11 bases in the middle. Germline V gene data show CDR1 as SGDLS and CDR2 as YYNGEE. The CDR3 runs to 14 residues. The CDR3 nucleotides are TGTGCCAGCAGCGTAGAACATCCGCTTTATGGCTACACCTTC. The encoded protein is CASSVEHPLYGYTF.

V is TRBV5-1 and J is TRBJ1-4; tentative D call: TRBD1 (6 bases). The CDR3 loop spans 14 amino acids. Per germline, CDR1 SGHRS and CDR2 YFSETQ. V was pared by 2 bases and J by 6 bases, with 11 bases between. CDR3 protein: CASSFGTSDEKLFF. DNA for the CDR3: TGCGCCAGCAGCTTCGGGACATCGGATGAAAAACTGTTTTTT.

The genes are TRBV6-1 and TRBJ2-2; TRBD1 aligns across 9 bases. This CDR3 comprises 16 residues. Germline CDR1 reads MNHNS; CDR2 reads SASEGT. Unmatched junction bases numbered 8, after V lost 6 bases and J lost 3 bases. CDR3 amino acids: CASREQGAPDTGELFF. DNA of the CDR3: TGTGCCAGCAGGGAACAGGGGGCCCCGGACACCGGGGAGCTGTTTTTT.

This clone was seen a single time. The rearrangement links TRBV29-1 to TRBJ1-1, with 7 bases matching TRBD1. This CDR3 has 12 amino acids. CDR1 and CDR2 from the germline V gene are SQVTM and ANQGSEA. The CDR3 DNA reads as TGCACCTGCAGGGGGGTGAACACTGAAGCTTTCTTT. It is translated as CTCRGVNTEAFF.

The chain couples TRBV12-3 or TRBV12-4 to TRBJ1-1; 7 bases line up with TRBD1. The length of the CDR3 is 12 residues. The J segment lost 11 bases and the V segment lost 5 bases, leaving 8 bases of the junction unmatched. In DNA form, the CDR3 reads TGTGCCAGCAGTCAACAGGGGCCACAGGCTTTCTTT. Protein: CASSQQGPQAFF.

This chain connects TRBV2 to TRBJ2-5, with D possibly being TRBD1 (5 bases). The germline V and J ends were trimmed by 7 bases and 5 bases, with 11 bases remaining between them. CDR1 SNHLY and CDR2 FYNNEI come from the germline V gene. CDR3 length: 12 amino acids. DNA of the CDR3: TGTGCCAGCAAGGGGCCCGCGGAGACCCAGTACTTC. This codes for CASKGPAETQYF.

The chain joins TRBV6-5 to TRBJ1-2; unclear D gene. V was clipped by 6 bases and J by 2 bases, with 13 bases between them. Germline V CDR1 and CDR2: MNHEY, SVGAGI. The CDR3 has 14 amino acids. CDR3 coding DNA: TGTGCCAGCAGCCGGGGAGGGCTAAACTATGGCTACACCTTC. The encoded protein is CASSRGGLNYGYTF.

This clone has only a few counts. The chain combines TRBV6-2 or TRBV6-3 with TRBJ1-5; 7 nucleotides align to TRBD1. Germline values: CDR1 MNHEY, CDR2 SVGEGT. Trimming removed 2 bases from V and 0 bases from J; junction bases left unmatched: 10. This CDR3 contains 18 residues. The CDR3 DNA follows: TGTGCCAGCAGTTACGCCGCCGGGACAGCGTATAGCAATCAGCCCCAGCATTTT. It translates to CASSYAAGTAYSNQPQHF.

This chain joins TRBV27 and TRBJ2-1, with D hard to call. V was cut by 5 bases and J by 12 bases, with 14 bases left in between. The CDR3 extends over 12 amino acids. Germline lookup yields CDR1 MNHEY and CDR2 SMNVEV (reference sequence). The CDR3 nucleotides read TGTGCCAGCAGTACATCAGACTCGGGGCAGTTCTTC. The encoded protein is CASSTSDSGQFF.

The chain links TRBV5-1 to TRBJ2-3; TRBD2 might be the D (5 bases). Germline V gene data show CDR1 as SGHRS and CDR2 as YFSETQ. The CDR3 length is 15 residues. The V end lost 1 base, the J end lost 6 bases, and 15 bases lay between the germline ends. The CDR3 nucleotides read TGCGCCAGCAGCTTGATGGCGCAGAGGAGGGATACGCAGTATTTT. This encodes CASSLMAQRRDTQYF. Full variable domain (remainder filled in from reference TRBV5-1 and TRBJ2-3): KAGVTQTPRYLIKTRGQQVTLSCSPISGHRSVSWYQQTPGQGLQFLFEYFSETQRNKGNFPGRFSGRQFSNSRSEMNVSTLELGDSALYLCASSLMAQRRDTQYFGPGTRLTVL.

This sequence joins TRBV19 and TRBJ2-1; TRBD2 matches at 8 bases. V was clipped by 6 bases and J by 4 bases; unmatched bases: 8. CDR3 length: 15 amino acids. The germline CDR1 and CDR2 sequences are LNHDA and SQIVND (reference sequence). The CDR3 DNA follows: TGTGCCAGTAGCCCGGGACTAGACCTATACAATGAGCAGTTCTTC. It is translated as CASSPGLDLYNEQFF.

This chain uses TRBV29-1 with TRBJ1-5; 9 nucleotides align to TRBD1. This CDR3 has 15 amino acids. Germline assignment: CDR1 SQVTM and CDR2 ANQGSEA. V was clipped by 8 bases and J by 1 base; unmatched bases: 9. The CDR3 reads CSPDRGERSNQPQHF. DNA for the CDR3: TGCAGCCCCGACAGGGGGGAGAGAAGCAATCAGCCCCAGCATTTT. Full variable domain (outside the CDR3, taken from reference TRBV29-1 and TRBJ1-5): SAVISQKPSRDICQRGTSLTIQCQVDSQVTMMFWYRQQPGQSLTLIATANQGSEATYESGFVIDKFPISRPNLTFSTLTVSNMSPEDSSIYLCSPDRGERSNQPQHFGDGTRLSIL.

This chain joins TRBV29-1 and TRBJ1-5; TRBD1 agrees at 10 bases. From germline, CDR1 is SQVTM and CDR2 ANQGSEA. The CDR3 spans 17 residues. With 8 bases clipped from V and 1 base from J, the junction kept 14 bases outside the gene matches. The chain's CDR3 is CSPFRDRGFWSNQPQHF. DNA for the CDR3: TGCAGCCCATTCCGGGACAGGGGTTTCTGGAGCAATCAGCCCCAGCATTTT.

The chain links TRBV5-1 to TRBJ1-2, with a possible D match to TRBD1 (6 bases). The CDR3 has 16 residues. Germline V gene sequence: CDR1 SGHRS, CDR2 YFSETQ. V lost 4 bases, J lost 5 bases, and 21 bases lay in between. The DNA of the CDR3 is TGCGCCAGCAGCGGAAACAGGGACCAAAGGAGGTATGGCTACACCTTC. The encoded protein is CASSGNRDQRRYGYTF.

The CDR3 coding sequence is TGTGCCAGCTCGTGGGGACAGAGCTACACAGATACGCAGTATTTT. It codes for CASSWGQSYTDTQYF. The gene calls are TRBV18 and TRBJ2-3, with TRBD1 matching over 7 bases. V shed 6 bases and J 2 bases; nucleotides not matched to a gene: 8. Germline V lookup: CDR1 KGHSH, CDR2 LQKENI. The length of the CDR3 is 15 residues.

The chain recombines TRBV7-2 with TRBJ2-2; D may be TRBD2 (6 bases). The length of the CDR3 is 16 residues. V lost 5 bases to trimming and J lost 5 bases, with 18 bases between them. Per the germline V gene, CDR1 is SGHTA and CDR2 is FQGNSA. The CDR3 coding sequence is TGTGCCAGCAGCCTTGGAGGGTCCCTCGGGACCGGGGAGCTGTTTTTT. This gives the protein CASSLGGSLGTGELFF.

The chain recombines TRBV29-1 with TRBJ1-2; 7 bases map to TRBD1. The CDR3 totals 12 residues. Germline V gene lookup returns CDR1 SQVTM and CDR2 ANQGSEA. Unmatched junction bases numbered 11, after V lost 8 bases and J lost 8 bases. The CDR3 sequence: CSTVTGSLGYTF. The CDR3 region has the DNA TGCAGCACGGTGACAGGGTCGTTGGGCTACACCTTC.

The chain links TRBV24-1 to TRBJ2-5, with 7 positions matching TRBD2. From germline, CDR1 is KGHDR and CDR2 SFDVKD. CDR3 size: 15 residues. After removal of 0 bases from V and 0 bases from J, the junction contained 0 bases not matched to a gene. The CDR3 DNA follows: TGTGCCACCAGTGATTTGGGGGGGGACCAAGAGACCCAGTACTTC. Its translation is CATSDLGGDQETQYF.

This chain links TRBV27 with TRBJ2-1, with 10 bases matching TRBD2. CDR1 and CDR2 from the germline V gene are MNHEY and SMNVEV (reference sequence). Unmatched junction bases numbered 2, after V lost 1 base and J lost 5 bases. The CDR3 consists of 15 residues. CDR3 loop: CASSLLAGGHNEQFF. CDR3 DNA sequence: TGTGCCAGCAGTTTATTAGCGGGGGGCCACAATGAGCAGTTCTTC.